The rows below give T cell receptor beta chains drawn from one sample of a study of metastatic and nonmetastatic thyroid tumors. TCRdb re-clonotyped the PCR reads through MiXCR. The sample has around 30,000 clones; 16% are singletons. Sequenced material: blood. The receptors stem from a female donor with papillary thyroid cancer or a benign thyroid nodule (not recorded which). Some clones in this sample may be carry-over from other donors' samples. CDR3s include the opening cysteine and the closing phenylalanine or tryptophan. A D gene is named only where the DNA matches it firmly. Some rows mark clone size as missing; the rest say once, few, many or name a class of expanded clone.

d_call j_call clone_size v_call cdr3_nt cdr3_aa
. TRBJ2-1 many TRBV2 TGTGCCAGCAGTATGGACAGGAGACTAGATGGGGATGAGCAGTTCTTC CASSMDRRLDGDEQFF
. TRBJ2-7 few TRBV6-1 TGTGCCAGCAGACCCCAGGGTAACGAGCAGTACTTC CASRPQGNEQYF
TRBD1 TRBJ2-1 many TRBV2 TGTGCCAGCCTGGACAGGGTCTCCTGCAATGAGCAGTTCTTC CASLDRVSCNEQFF
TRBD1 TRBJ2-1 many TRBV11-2 TGTGCCAGCAGCGGGGACAGCATGCATGAGCAGTTCTTC CASSGDSMHEQFF
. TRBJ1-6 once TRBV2 TGTGCCAGCAGAGCCCAGTTTAATTCACCCCTCCACTTT CASRAQFNSPLHF
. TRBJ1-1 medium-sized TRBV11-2 TGTGCCAGCAGCTTATTAGGATTTGAAGCTTTCTTT CASSLLGFEAFF
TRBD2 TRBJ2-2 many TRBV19 TGTGCCAGTAGGATCCTAGGGAGCGGGAGCCGGACCGGGGAGCTGTTTTTT CASRILGSGSRTGELFF
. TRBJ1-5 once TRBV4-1 TGCGCCAGCAGCCAAGGGGGCACTAGCAATCAGCCCCAGCATTTT CASSQGGTSNQPQHF
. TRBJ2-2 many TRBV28 TGTGCCAGCAGTTTCCAGGGAACGATCGGGGAGCTGTTTTTT CASSFQGTIGELFF
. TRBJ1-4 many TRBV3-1 TGTGCCAGCAGCCAGGGGGAAAAACTGTTTTTT CASSQGEKLFF
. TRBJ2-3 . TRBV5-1 TGCGCCAGCAGCGAAGTGTTTGCAGATACGCAGTATTTT CASSEVFADTQYF
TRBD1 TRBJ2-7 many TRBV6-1 TGTGCCAGCAATTCCCGGACAGGGTCGGACGAGCAGTACTTC CASNSRTGSDEQYF
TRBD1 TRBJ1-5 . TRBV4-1 TGCGCCAGCAGCCGAGGGGACAGGTCGGCGGTTAATCAGCCCCAGCATTTT CASSRGDRSAVNQPQHF
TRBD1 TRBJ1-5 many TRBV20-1 TGCAGTGCTACAGGGGGCGGGGGAGGCAATCAGCCCCAGCATTTT CSATGGGGGNQPQHF
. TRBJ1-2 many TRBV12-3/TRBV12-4 TGTGCCAGCAGTTTTAGGGAGGGGGGGGGCTATGGCTACACCTTC CASSFREGGGYGYTF
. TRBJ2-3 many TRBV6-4 TGTGCCAGCAGTGACGACGGCACAGATACGCAGTATTTT CASSDDGTDTQYF
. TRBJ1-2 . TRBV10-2 TGCGCCAGCAGTGAGGACATCCATGGCTACACCTTC CASSEDIHGYTF
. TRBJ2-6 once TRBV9 TGTGCCAGCAGCGTACCGAAGGAGGGTGGGGCCAACGTCCTGACTTTC CASSVPKEGGANVLTF
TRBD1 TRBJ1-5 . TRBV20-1 TGCAGTGCTAGAGGGTCACAGGGGGGGATAGGTCAGCCCCAGCATTTT CSARGSQGGIGQPQHF
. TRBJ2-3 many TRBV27 TGTGCCAGCATGGCTAGGTTAACAGATACGCAGTATTTT CASMARLTDTQYF
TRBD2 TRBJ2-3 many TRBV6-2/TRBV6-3 TGTGCCAGCAGTTTGCTAGCGGGATCGGGAGCAGATACGCAGTATTTT CASSLLAGSGADTQYF
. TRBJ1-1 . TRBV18 TGTGCCAGCTCACCTTATACAGGGACTGAAGCTTTCTTT CASSPYTGTEAFF
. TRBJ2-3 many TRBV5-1 TGCGCCAGCAGCTTGGCCCCTACTCGGGGCGCAGATACGCAGTATTTT CASSLAPTRGADTQYF
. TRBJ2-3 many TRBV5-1 TGCGCCAGCAGCTTGCTAGGACTTAGCACAGATACGCAGTATTTT CASSLLGLSTDTQYF
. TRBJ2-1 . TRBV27 TGTGACAGCGGCCACATGGCTTCTACCTACAATGAGCAGTTCTTC CDSGHMASTYNEQFF
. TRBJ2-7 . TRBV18 TGTGCCAGCTCAACAGGTGACGGTCCTTCCTACGAGCAGTACTTC CASSTGDGPSYEQYF
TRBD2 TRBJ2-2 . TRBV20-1 TGCAGTGCAAAAGGACTAGCGGGAGTCGGCACCGGGGAGCTGTTTTTT CSAKGLAGVGTGELFF
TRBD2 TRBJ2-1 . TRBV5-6 TGTGCCAGCAGCTTGGGGGCGGGGGGCGATGAGCAGTTCTTC CASSLGAGGDEQFF
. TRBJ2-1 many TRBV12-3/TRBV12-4 TGTGCCAGCAGTTTACGAACTAGCAGTGTTTACAATGAGCAGTTCTTC CASSLRTSSVYNEQFF
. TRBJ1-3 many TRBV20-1 TGCAGTGCTTCCGAACACTCTGGAAACACCATATATTTT CSASEHSGNTIYF
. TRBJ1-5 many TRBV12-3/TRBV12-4 TGTGCCAGCAGTCCGAGCAATCAGCCCCAGCATTTT CASSPSNQPQHF
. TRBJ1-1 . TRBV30 TGTGCCTGGAGTGTCTGGGGGGGAACTGAAGCTTTCTTT CAWSVWGGTEAFF
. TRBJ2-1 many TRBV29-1 TGCAGCGTTGGGGGCAACCTATACAATGAGCAGTTCTTC CSVGGNLYNEQFF
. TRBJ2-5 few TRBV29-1 TGCAGCGTTGTAGACAGCCCAGTCGAGACCCAGTACTTC CSVVDSPVETQYF
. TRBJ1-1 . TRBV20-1 TGCAGTGCTAGAGATGCGGGAAGGGCTGAAGATTTCTTT CSARDAGRAEDFF
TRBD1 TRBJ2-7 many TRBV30 TGTGCCTGGAGTAGGACCCGGGACAGGCCCTCCGAGCAGTACTTC CAWSRTRDRPSEQYF
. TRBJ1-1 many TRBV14 TGTGCCAGCAGCCAGGGTAGCACTGAAGCTTTCTTT CASSQGSTEAFF
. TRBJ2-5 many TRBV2 TGTGCCAGCACTCGGGGCGAGACCCAGTACTTC CASTRGETQYF
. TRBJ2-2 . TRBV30 TGTGCCTGGAAACTCACGAACACCGGGGAGCTGTTTTTT CAWKLTNTGELFF
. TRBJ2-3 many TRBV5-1 TGCGCCAGCAGCTTGACCCGGGAGCTCCGCACAGATACGCAGTATTTT CASSLTRELRTDTQYF
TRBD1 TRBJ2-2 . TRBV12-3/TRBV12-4 TGTGCCAGCAGTCCACCGGACAGGGCGGTCGGGGAGCTGTTTTTT CASSPPDRAVGELFF
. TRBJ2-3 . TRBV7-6 TGTGCCAGCAGCGAAACCTCCAGGGGCTCGTCAGATACGCAGTATTTT CASSETSRGSSDTQYF
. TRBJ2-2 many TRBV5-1 TGCGCCAGCAGCTTGCGTTGGGGGACTGCCGGGGAGCTGTTTTTT CASSLRWGTAGELFF
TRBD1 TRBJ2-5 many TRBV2 TGTGCCAGCAGGGAACAGGGGGCGGGGGAGACCCAGTACTTC CASREQGAGETQYF
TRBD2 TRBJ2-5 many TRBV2 TGTGCCAGCCCGGTTAGCGGGAGGGTCCAAGAGACCCAGTACTTC CASPVSGRVQETQYF
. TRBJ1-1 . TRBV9 TGTGCCAGCAGCGTAGACGCAGAGAACACTGAAGCTTTCTTT CASSVDAENTEAFF
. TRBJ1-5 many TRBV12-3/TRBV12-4 TGTGCCAGCAGCCGTATGGGACCTATCAATCAGCCCCAGCATTTT CASSRMGPINQPQHF